This T cell receptor beta chain was sequenced during a study of T cell changes during pregnancy in multiple sclerosis. The CDR3 is 14 amino acids. Germline-derived CDR1 and CDR2 are SGHRS and YFSETQ. Trimming removed 3 bases from V and 2 bases from J, with 10 bases in between. Method: immunoSEQ multiplex PCR; TCRdb's copy keeps in-frame clones and lacks some. The sample contains 49,000 or so clones, 90% to 95% of which appear only once. The sequencing here drew on peripheral blood, taken in the third trimester of pregnancy. The clonotype was recovered from a female donor with multiple sclerosis, enrolled in a pregnancy study. The V gene is TRBV5-1, the J gene TRBJ2-3, with a weak D call TRBD2 (6 bases). The CDR3: CASSSGGNTDTQYF. The CDR3 DNA reads TGCGCCAGCAGCTCGGGCGGGAACACAGATACGCAGTATTTT.